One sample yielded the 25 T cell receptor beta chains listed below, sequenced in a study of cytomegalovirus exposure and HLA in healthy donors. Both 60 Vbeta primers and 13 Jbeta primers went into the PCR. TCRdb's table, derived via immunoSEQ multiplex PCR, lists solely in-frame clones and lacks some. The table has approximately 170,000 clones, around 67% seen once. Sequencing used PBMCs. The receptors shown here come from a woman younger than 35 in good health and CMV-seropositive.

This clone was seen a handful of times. Here the CDR3 DNA reads TGTGCCAGCAGCCCCCAGCGACTAGCGAGGGAGACCCAGTACTTC. Residues: CASSPQRLARETQYF. J is TRBJ2-5 and V is TRBV7-2, with 8 bases that match TRBD2. J lost 5 bases, V lost 5 bases, and 10 bases had no gene match. The CDR3 contains 15 residues. Per the germline V gene, CDR1 is SGHTA and CDR2 is FQGNSA.

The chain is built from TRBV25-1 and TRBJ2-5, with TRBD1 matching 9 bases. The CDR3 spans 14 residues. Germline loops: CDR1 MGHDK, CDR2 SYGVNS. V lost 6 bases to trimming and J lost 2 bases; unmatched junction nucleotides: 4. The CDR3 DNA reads TGTGCCAGCAGACAGGGACAGGGACAAGAGACCCAGTACTTC. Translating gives CASRQGQGQETQYF.

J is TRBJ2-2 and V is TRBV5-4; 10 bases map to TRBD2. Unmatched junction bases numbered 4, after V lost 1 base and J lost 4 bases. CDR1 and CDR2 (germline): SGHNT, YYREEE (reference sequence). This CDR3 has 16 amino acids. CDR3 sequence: CASSLRLAGATGELFF. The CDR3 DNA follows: TGTGCCAGCAGCTTGAGACTAGCGGGTGCCACCGGGGAGCTGTTTTTT.

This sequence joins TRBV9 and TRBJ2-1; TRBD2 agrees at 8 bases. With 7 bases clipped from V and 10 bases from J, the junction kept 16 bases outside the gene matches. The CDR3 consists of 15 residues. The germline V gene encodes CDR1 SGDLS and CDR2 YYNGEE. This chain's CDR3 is CASSVRGLVLYEQFF. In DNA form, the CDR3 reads TGTGCCAGCTCAGTACGGGGACTAGTACTATACGAGCAGTTCTTC.

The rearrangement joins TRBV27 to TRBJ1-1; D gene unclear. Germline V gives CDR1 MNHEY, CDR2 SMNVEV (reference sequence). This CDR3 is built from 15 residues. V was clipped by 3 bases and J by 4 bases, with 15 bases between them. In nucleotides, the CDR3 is TGTGCCAGCAGTTTCTCTAGCGGCCTAGGCACTGAAGCTTTCTTT. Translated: CASSFSSGLGTEAFF.

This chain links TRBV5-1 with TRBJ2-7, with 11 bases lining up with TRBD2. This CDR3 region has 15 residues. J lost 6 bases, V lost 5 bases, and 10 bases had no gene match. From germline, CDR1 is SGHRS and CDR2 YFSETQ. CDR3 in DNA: TGCGCCAGCAGAACACTAGCGGGAGTATCTAGCGAGCAGTACTTC. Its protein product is CASRTLAGVSSEQYF.

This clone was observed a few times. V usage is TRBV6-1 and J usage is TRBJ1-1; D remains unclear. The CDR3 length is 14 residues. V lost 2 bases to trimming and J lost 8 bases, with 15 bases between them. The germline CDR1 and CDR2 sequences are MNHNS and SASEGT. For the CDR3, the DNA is TGTGCCAGCAGTGAAATGTGGGCGGGGAGAGAAGCTTTCTTT. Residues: CASSEMWAGREAFF.

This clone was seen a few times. The CDR3 region has the DNA TGTGCCAGCAGCCAAGACCGCCGACAGGGAGGTTCGACTAATGAAAAACTGTTTTTT. This codes for CASSQDRRQGGSTNEKLFF. This rearrangement joins TRBV14 to TRBJ1-4; 7 bases are a match to TRBD1. V lost 0 bases to trimming and J lost 2 bases; unmatched junction nucleotides: 12. Germline V lookup: CDR1 SGHDN, CDR2 FVKESK. The CDR3 sequence is 19 residues long. Filled out from reference TRBV14 and TRBJ1-4, the complete variable domain reads EAGVTQFPSHSVIEKGQTVTLRCDPISGHDNLYWYRRVMGKEIKFLLHFVKESKQDESGMPNNRFLAERTGGTYSTLKVQPAELEDSGVYFCASSQDRRQGGSTNEKLFFGSGTQLSVL.

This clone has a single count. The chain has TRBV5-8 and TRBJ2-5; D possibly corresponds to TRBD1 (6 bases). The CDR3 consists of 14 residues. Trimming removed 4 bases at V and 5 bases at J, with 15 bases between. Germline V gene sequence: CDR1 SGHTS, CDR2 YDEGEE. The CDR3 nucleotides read TGTGCCAGCAGCGGGGGCGAGAGGATGGAGACCCAGTACTTC. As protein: CASSGGERMETQYF.

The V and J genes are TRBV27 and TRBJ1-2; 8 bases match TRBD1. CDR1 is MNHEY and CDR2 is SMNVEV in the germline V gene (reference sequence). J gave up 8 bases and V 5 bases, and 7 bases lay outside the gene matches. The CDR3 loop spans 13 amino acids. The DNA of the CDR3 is TGTGCCAGCAGTGGACAGGGATCTCGGGGCTACACCTTC. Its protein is CASSGQGSRGYTF.

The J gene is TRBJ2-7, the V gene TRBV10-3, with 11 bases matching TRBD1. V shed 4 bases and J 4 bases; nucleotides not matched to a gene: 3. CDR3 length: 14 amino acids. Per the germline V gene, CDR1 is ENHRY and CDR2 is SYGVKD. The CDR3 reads CAISAGQGDYEQYF. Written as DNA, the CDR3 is TGTGCCATCAGTGCGGGACAGGGGGATTACGAGCAGTACTTC.

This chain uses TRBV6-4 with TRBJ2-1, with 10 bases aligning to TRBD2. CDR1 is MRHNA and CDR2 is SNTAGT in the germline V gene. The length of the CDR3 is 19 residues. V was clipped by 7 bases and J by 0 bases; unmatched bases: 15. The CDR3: CASTLLSSGGPISYNEQFF. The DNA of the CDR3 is TGTGCCAGCACCCTTTTGAGTAGCGGGGGGCCCATCTCCTACAATGAGCAGTTCTTC.

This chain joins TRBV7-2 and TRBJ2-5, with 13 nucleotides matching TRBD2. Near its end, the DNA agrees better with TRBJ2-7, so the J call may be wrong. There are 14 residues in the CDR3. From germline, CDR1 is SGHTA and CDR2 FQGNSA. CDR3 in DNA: TGTGCCAGCAGCTTAGGGACTAGCGGGAGCGAGCAGTACTTC. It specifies CASSLGTSGSEQYF.

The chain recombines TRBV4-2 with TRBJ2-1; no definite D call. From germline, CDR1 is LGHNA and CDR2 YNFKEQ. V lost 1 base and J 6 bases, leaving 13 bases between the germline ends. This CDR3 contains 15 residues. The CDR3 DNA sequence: TGTGCCAGCAGCCAAGCCGGCGAGCCGGGCAATGAGCAGTTCTTC. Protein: CASSQAGEPGNEQFF.

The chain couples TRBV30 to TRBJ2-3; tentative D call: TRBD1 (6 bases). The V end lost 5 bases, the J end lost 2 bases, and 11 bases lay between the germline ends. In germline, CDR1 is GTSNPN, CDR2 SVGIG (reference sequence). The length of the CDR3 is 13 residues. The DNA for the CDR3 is TGTGCCTGGGCAGGGGACCTCACAGATACGCAGTATTTT. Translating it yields CAWAGDLTDTQYF.

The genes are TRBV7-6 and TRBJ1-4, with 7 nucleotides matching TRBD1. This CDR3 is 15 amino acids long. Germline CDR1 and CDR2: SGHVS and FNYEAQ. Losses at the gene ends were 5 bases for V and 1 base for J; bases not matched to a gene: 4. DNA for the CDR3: TGTGCCAGCAGCGCCAGACAGGGAACTAATGAAAAACTGTTTTTT. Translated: CASSARQGTNEKLFF.

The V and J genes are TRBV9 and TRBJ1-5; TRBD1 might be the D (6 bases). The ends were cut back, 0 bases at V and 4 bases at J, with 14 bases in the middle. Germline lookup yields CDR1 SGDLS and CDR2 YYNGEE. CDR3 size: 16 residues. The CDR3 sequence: CASSVEGGERNQPQHF. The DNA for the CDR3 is TGTGCCAGCAGCGTAGAAGGGGGGGAGCGAAATCAGCCCCAGCATTTT. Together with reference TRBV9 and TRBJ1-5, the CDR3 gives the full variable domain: DSGVTQTPKHLITATGQRVTLRCSPRSGDLSVYWYQQSLDQGLQFLIQYYNGEERAKGNILERFSAQQFPDLHSELNLSSLELGDSALYFCASSVEGGERNQPQHFGDGTRLSIL.

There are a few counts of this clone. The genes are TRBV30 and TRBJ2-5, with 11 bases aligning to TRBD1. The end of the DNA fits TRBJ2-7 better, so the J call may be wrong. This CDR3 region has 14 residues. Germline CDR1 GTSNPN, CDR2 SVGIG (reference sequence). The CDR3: CAWKGQGATYEQYF. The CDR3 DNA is TGTGCCTGGAAAGGACAGGGGGCGACCTACGAGCAGTACTTC.

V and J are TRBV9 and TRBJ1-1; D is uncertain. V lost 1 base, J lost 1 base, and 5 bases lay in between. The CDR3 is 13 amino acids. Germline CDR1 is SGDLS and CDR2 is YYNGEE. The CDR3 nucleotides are TGTGCCAGCAGCGTACGGTCGAACACTGAAGCTTTCTTT. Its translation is CASSVRSNTEAFF. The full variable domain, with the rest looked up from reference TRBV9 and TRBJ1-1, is DSGVTQTPKHLITATGQRVTLRCSPRSGDLSVYWYQQSLDQGLQFLIQYYNGEERAKGNILERFSAQQFPDLHSELNLSSLELGDSALYFCASSVRSNTEAFFGQGTRLTVV.

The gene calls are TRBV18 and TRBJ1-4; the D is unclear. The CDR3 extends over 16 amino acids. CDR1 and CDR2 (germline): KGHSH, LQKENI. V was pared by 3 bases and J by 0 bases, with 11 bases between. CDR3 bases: TGTGCCAGCTCACCTAAATTGTTATCAACTAATGAAAAACTGTTTTTT. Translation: CASSPKLLSTNEKLFF.

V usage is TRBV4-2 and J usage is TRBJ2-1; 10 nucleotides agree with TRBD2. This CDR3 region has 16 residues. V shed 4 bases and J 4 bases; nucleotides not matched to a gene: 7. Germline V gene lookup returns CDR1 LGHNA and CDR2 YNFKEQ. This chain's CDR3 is CASSPTGLANYNEQFF. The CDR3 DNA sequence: TGTGCCAGCAGCCCAACGGGACTAGCGAATTACAATGAGCAGTTCTTC.

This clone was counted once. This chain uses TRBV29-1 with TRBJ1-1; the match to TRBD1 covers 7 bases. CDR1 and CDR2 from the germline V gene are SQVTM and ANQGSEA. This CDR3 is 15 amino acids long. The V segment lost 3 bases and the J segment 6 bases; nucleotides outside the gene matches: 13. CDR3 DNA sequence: TGCAGCGTTGACGTAGGGGGCGCCGGGGTCGCTGAAGCTTTCTTT. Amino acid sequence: CSVDVGGAGVAEAFF.

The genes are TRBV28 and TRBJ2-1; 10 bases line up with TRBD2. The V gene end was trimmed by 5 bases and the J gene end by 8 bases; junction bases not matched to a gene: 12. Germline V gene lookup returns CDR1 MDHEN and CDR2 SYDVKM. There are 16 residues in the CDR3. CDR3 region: CASSPALAGAIHEQFF. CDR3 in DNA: TGTGCCAGCAGTCCCGCCCTAGCGGGAGCAATTCATGAGCAGTTCTTC.

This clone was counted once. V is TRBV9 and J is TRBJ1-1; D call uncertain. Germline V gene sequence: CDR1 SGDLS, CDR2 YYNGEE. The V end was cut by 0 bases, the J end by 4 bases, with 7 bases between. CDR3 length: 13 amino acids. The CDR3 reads CASSVEGGTEAFF. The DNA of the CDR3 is TGTGCCAGCAGCGTAGAGGGAGGCACTGAAGCTTTCTTT.

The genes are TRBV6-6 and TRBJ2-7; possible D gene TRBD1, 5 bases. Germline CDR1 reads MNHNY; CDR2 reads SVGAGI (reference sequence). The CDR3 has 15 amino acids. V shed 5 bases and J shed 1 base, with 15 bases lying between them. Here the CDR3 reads CASSDDRNLSYEQYF. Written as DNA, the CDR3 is TGTGCCAGCAGTGATGACAGAAACTTATCCTACGAGCAGTACTTC.